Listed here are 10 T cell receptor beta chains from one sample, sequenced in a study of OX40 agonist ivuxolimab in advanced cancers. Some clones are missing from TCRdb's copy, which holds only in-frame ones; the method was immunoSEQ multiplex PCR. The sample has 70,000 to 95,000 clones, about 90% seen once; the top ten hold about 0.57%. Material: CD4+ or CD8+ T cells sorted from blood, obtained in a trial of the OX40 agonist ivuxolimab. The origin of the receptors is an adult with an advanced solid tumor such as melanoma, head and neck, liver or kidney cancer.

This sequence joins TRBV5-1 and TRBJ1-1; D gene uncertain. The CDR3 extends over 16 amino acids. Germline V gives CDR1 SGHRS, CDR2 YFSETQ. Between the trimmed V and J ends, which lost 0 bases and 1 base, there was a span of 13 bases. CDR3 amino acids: CASSLGARTSNTEAFF. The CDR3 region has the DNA TGCGCCAGCAGCTTGGGGGCTCGGACGTCGAACACTGAAGCTTTCTTT.

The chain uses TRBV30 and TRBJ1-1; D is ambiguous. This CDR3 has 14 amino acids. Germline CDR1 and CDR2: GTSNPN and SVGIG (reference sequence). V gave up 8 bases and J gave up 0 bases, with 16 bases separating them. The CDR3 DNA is TGTGCCCGATCAGAAGGGCGAGTGAACACTGAAGCTTTCTTT. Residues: CARSEGRVNTEAFF.

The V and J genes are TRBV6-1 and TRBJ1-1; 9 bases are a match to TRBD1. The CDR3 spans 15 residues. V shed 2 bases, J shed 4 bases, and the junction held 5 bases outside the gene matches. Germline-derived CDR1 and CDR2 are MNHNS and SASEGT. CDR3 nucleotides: TGTGCCAGCAGTGAAAATCTGGGACAGGGCACTGAAGCTTTCTTT. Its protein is CASSENLGQGTEAFF.

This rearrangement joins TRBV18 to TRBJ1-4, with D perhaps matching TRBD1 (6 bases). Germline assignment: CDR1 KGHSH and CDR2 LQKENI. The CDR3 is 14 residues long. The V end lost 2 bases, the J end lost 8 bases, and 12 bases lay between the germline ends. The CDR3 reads CASSPNQRGEKLFF. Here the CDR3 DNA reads TGTGCCAGCTCACCAAACCAGAGGGGGGAAAAACTGTTTTTT.

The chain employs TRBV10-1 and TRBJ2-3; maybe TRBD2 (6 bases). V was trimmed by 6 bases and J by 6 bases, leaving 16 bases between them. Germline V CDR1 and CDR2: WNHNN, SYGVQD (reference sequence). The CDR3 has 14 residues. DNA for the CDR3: TGCGCCAGCAGCACAGCGGGCGGGTGGGATACGCAGTATTTT. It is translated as CASSTAGGWDTQYF.

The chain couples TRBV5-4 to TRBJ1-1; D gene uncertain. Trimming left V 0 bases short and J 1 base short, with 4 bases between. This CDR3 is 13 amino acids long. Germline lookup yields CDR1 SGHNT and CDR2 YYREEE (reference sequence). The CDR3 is CASSLAQNTEAFF. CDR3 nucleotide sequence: TGTGCCAGCAGCTTGGCCCAGAACACTGAAGCTTTCTTT.

CDR3 sequence reads: CASRAGTGKGRSNEKLFF. In DNA form, the CDR3 reads TGTGCCAGCAGGGCCGGGACAGGCAAGGGCAGGAGTAATGAAAAACTGTTTTTT. The chain recombines TRBV7-4 with TRBJ1-4; 8 bases align to TRBD1. Germline trimming cut 6 bases from V and 4 bases from J; bases unmatched to any gene: 16. There are 18 residues in the CDR3. CDR1 is SGHVT, CDR2 SQSDAQ, per germline.

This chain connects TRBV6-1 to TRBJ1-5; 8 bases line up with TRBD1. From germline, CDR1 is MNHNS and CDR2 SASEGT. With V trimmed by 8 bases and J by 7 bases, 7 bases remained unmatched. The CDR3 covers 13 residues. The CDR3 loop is CASGTGGRQPQHF. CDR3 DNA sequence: TGTGCCAGCGGGACAGGTGGGCGCCAGCCCCAGCATTTT.

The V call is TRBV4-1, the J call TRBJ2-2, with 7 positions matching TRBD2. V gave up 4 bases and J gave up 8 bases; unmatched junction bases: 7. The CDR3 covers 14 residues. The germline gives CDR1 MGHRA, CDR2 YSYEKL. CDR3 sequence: CASSPGLGLGELFF. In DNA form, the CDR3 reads TGCGCCAGCAGCCCTGGACTAGGATTGGGGGAGCTGTTTTTT.

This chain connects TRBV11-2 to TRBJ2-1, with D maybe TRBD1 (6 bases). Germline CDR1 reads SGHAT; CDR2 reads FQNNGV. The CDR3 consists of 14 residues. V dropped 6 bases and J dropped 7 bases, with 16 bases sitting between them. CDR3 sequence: CASRSLRDTNEQFF. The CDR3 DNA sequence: TGTGCCAGCAGGTCGCTCCGGGACACGAATGAGCAGTTCTTC.